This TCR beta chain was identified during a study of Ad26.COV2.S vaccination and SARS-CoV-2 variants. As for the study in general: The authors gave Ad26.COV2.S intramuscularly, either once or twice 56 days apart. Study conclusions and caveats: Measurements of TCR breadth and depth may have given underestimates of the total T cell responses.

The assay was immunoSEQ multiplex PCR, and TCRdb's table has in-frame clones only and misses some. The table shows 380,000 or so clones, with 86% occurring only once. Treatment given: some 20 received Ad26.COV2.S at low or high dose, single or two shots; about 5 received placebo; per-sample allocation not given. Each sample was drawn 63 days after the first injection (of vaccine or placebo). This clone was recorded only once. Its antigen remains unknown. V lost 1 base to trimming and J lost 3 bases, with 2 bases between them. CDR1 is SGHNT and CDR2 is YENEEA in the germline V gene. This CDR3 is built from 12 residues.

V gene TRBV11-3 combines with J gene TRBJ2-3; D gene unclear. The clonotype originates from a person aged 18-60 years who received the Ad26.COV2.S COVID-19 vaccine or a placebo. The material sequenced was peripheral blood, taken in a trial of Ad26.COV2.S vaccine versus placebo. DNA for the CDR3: TGTGCCAGCAGCTTAGGGACAGATACGCAGTATTTT. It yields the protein CASSLGTDTQYF.